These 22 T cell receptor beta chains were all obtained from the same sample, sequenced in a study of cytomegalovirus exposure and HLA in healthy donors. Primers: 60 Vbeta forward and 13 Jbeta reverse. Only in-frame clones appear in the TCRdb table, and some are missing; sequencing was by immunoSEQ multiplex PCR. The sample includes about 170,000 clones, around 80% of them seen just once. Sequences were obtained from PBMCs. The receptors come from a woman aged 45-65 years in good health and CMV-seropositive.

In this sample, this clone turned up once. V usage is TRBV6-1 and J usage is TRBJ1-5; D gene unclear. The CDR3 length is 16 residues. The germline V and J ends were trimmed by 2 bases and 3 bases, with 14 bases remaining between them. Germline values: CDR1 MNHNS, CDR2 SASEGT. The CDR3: CASSEISGRFNQPQHF. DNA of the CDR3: TGTGCCAGCAGTGAAATTTCTGGCAGGTTCAATCAGCCCCAGCATTTT.

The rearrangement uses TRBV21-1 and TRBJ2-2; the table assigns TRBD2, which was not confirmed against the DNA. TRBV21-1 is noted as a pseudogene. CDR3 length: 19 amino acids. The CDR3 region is CASSKVGEAGATNTGELFF. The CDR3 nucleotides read TGTGCCAGCAGCAAAGTTGGAGAAGCGGGGGCTACGAACACCGGGGAGCTGTTTTTT.

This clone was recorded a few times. In DNA form, the CDR3 reads TGTGCCAGCAGCAACAAGGGGGGGTCCGGGGAGCTGTTTTTT. Its translation is CASSNKGGSGELFF. The chain employs TRBV21-1 and TRBJ2-2; the D segment call TRBD2 is taken from the table without a DNA check. TRBV21-1 is listed as a pseudogene. The CDR3 is made up of 14 amino acids.

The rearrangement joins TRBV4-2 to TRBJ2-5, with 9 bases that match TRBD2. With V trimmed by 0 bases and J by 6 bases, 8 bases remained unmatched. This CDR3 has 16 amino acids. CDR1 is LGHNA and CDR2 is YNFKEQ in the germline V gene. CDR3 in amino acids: CASSQEWSAGGQTQYF. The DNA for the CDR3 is TGTGCCAGCAGCCAAGAATGGTCAGCGGGGGGCCAGACCCAGTACTTC.

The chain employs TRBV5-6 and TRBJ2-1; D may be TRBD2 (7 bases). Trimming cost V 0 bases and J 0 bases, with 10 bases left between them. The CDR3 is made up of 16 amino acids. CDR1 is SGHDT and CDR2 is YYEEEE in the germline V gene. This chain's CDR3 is CASSLEAGASYNEQFF. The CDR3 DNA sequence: TGTGCCAGCAGCTTGGAGGCGGGGGCCTCCTACAATGAGCAGTTCTTC.

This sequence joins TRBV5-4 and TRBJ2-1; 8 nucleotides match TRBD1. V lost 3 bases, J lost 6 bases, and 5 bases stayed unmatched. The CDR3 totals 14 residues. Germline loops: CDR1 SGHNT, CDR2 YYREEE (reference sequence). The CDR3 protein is CASSSTGGGNEQFF. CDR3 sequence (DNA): TGTGCCAGCAGCTCAACAGGGGGTGGCAATGAGCAGTTCTTC.

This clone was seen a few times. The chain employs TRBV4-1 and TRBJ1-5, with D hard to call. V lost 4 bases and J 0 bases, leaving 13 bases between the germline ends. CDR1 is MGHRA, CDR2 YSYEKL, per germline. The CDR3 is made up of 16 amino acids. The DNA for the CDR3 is TGCGCCAGCAGCCCCTACTGGCGGGATAGCAATCAGCCCCAGCATTTT. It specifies CASSPYWRDSNQPQHF.

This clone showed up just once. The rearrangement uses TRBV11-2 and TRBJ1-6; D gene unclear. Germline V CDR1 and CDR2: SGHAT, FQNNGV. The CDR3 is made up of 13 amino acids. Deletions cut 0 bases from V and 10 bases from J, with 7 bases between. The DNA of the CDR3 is TGTGCCAGCAGCTTAGATGCGGGATCACCCCTCCACTTT. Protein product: CASSLDAGSPLHF.

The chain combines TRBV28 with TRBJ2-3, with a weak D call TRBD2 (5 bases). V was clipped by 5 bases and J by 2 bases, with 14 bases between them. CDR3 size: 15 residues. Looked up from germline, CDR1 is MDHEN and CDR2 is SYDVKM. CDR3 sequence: CASSPPERLTDTQYF. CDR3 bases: TGTGCCAGCAGTCCTCCCGAGCGGCTCACAGATACGCAGTATTTT.

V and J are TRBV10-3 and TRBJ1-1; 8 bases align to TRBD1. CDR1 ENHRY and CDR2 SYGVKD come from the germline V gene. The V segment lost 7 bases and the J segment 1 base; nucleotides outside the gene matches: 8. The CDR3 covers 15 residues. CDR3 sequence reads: CAITSDRAPNTEAFF. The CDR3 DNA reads TGTGCCATCACCTCGGACAGGGCCCCGAACACTGAAGCTTTCTTT.

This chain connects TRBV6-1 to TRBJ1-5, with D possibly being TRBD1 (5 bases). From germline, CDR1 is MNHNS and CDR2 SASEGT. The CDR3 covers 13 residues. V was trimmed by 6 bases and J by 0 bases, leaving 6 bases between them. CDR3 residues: CASRGRSNQPQHF. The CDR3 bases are TGTGCCAGCAGGGGGCGTAGCAATCAGCCCCAGCATTTT.

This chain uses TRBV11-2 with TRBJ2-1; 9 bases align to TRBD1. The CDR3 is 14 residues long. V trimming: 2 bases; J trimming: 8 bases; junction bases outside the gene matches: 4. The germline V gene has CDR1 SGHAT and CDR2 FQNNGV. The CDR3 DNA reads TGTGCCAGCAGCTTACTACAGGGGGCCTATGAGCAGTTCTTC. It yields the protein CASSLLQGAYEQFF.

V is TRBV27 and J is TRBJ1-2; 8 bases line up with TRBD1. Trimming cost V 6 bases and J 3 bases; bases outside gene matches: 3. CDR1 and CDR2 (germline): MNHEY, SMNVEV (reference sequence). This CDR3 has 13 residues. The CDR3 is CASRKQGDYGYTF. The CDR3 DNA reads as TGTGCCAGCAGAAAACAGGGGGACTATGGCTACACCTTC.

CDR3: CAWSGKDRLRNEQFF. The CDR3 nucleotides are TGTGCCTGGAGTGGAAAGGACAGGCTTCGGAATGAGCAGTTCTTC. The V call is TRBV30, the J call TRBJ2-1; 7 nucleotides agree with TRBD1. V shed 1 base and J 7 bases; nucleotides not matched to a gene: 10. CDR1 GTSNPN and CDR2 SVGIG come from the germline V gene (reference sequence). This CDR3 region has 15 residues.

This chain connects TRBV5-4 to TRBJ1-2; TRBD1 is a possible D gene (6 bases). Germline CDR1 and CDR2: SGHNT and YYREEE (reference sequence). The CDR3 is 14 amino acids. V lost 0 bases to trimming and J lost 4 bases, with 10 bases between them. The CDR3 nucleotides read TGTGCCAGCAGCTTGGGGACAGTCTTCTATGGCTACACCTTC. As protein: CASSLGTVFYGYTF.

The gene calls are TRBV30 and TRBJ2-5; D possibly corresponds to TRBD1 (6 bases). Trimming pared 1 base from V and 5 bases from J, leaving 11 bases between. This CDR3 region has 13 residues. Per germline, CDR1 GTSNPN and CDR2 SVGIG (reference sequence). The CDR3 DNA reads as TGTGCCTGGAGTGCCCACACAGGGGAGACCCAGTACTTC. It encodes CAWSAHTGETQYF.

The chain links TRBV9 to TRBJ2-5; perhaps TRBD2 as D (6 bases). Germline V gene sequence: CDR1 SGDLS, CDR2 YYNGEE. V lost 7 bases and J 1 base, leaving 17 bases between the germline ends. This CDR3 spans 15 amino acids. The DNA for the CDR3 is TGTGCCAGCCCCCCGGGACGGGGGACCCAAGAGACCCAGTACTTC. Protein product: CASPPGRGTQETQYF.

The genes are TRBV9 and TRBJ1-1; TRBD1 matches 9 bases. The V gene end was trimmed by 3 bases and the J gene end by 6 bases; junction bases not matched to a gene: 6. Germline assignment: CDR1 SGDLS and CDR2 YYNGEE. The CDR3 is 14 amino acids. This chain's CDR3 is CASSASRQGAEAFF. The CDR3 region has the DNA TGTGCCAGCAGCGCCTCCCGACAGGGGGCTGAAGCTTTCTTT.

The CDR3 DNA follows: TGTGCCATCAGTGAGGGGACTCTAGCTGGGGCCAACGTCCTGACTTTC. Translating it yields CAISEGTLAGANVLTF. The chain recombines TRBV10-3 with TRBJ2-6; maybe TRBD2 (6 bases). This CDR3 is built from 16 residues. Germline lookup yields CDR1 ENHRY and CDR2 SYGVKD. With 2 bases removed from V and 2 bases from J, the gap between germline ends came to 10 bases.

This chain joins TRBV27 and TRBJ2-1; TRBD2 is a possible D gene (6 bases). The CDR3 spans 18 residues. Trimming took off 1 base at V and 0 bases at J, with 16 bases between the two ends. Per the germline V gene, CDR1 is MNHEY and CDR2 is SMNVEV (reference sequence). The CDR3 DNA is TGTGCCAGCAGTTTATTCGGACTACTCCACAGCTCCTACAATGAGCAGTTCTTC. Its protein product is CASSLFGLLHSSYNEQFF.

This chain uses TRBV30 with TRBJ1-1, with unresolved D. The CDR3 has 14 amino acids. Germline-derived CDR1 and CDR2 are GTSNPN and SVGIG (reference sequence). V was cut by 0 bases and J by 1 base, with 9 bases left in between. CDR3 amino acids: CAWSVRWANTEAFF. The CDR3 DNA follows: TGTGCCTGGAGTGTACGATGGGCGAACACTGAAGCTTTCTTT.

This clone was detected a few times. The CDR3 is CASSYSMGRGPYEQYF. As DNA, the CDR3 is TGTGCCAGCAGTTACTCTATGGGGAGGGGCCCTTACGAGCAGTACTTC. The J gene is TRBJ2-7, the V gene TRBV6-6; the match to TRBD2 covers 7 bases. CDR3 size: 16 residues. Germline trimming cut 0 bases from V and 4 bases from J; bases unmatched to any gene: 9. CDR1 MNHNY and CDR2 SVGAGI come from the germline V gene (reference sequence).